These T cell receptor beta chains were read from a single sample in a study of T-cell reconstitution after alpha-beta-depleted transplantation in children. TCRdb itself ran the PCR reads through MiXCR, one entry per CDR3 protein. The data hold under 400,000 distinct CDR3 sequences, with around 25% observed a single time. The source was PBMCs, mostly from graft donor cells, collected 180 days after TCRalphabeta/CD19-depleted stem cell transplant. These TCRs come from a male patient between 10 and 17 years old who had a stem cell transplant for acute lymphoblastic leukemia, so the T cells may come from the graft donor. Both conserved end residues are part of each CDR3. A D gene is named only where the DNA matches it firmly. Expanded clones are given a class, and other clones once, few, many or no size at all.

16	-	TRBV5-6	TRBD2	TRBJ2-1	TGTGCCAGCAGCTTGGCGGGACTAGCGGGCTCGGATGAGCAGTTCTTC	CASSLAGLAGSDEQFF
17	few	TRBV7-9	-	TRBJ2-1	TGTGCCAGCAGCTTAGCAAGGCAGAGAGACGCACAAGATGAGCAGTTCTTC	CASSLARQRDAQDEQFF
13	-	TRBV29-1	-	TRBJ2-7	TGCAGCGTAGGAGTGGCGTTCAGCTACGAGCAGTACTTC	CSVGVAFSYEQYF
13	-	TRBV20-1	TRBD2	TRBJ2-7	TGCAGTGCTAGAAACAGCGGGAGCTACGAGCAGTACTTC	CSARNSGSYEQYF
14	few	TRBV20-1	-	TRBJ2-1	TGCAGTGCTTCCCTTGTGTTTTCCTACAATGAGCAGTTCTTC	CSASLVFSYNEQFF
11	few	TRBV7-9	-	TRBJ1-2	TGTGCCAGCAGTCGCGGGGTTGGCTACACCTTC	CASSRGVGYTF
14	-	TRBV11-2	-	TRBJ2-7	TGTGCCAGCAGCTTAGTTTTTGGAGACTACGAGCAGTACTTC	CASSLVFGDYEQYF
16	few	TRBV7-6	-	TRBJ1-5	TGTGCCAGCAGCTTAGGAGGGGTATCGGGCAATCAGCCCCAGCATTTT	CASSLGGVSGNQPQHF
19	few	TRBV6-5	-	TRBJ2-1	TGTGCCAGCAGTTACTCGTTGGCGACAGGGCGGCTATTCGGGGGTGAGCAGTTCTTC	CASSYSLATGRLFGGEQFF
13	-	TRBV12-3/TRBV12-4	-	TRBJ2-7	TGTGCCAGCAGTTTAACCCCGGTCCACGAGCAGTACTTC	CASSLTPVHEQYF
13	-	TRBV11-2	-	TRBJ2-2	TGTGCCAGCAGCTCCCTGAGCGCCGGGGAGCTGTTTTTT	CASSSLSAGELFF
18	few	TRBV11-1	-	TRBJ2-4	TGTGCCAGCAGCCCCACCCTAGGGGATAGCGTCGGCAAAAACATTCAGTACTTC	CASSPTLGDSVGKNIQYF
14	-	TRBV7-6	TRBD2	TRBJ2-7	TGTGCCAGCAGGGCATCGGGACTAGGGCCCGAGCAGTACTTC	CASRASGLGPEQYF
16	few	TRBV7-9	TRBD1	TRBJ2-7	TGTGCCAGCAGCTTAGCCCCGGACAGGGCGGGCTACGAGCAGTACTTC	CASSLAPDRAGYEQYF
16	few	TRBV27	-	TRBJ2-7	TGTGCCAGCAGTTTATTGAGTCGTCATAAGGCCTACGAGCAGTACTTC	CASSLLSRHKAYEQYF
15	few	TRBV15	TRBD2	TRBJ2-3	TGTGCCACCAGCTTGCGACTAGCAGTCACAGATACGCAGTATTTT	CATSLRLAVTDTQYF
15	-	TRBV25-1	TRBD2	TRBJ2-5	TGTGCCAGCAGTGACTGGACTAGCGGCTCTCCGGCCCAGTACTTC	CASSDWTSGSPAQYF
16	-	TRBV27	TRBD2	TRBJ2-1	TGTGCCAGCAGTCCTCCCCCTAGCGGGAGAAACAATGAGCAGTTCTTC	CASSPPPSGRNNEQFF